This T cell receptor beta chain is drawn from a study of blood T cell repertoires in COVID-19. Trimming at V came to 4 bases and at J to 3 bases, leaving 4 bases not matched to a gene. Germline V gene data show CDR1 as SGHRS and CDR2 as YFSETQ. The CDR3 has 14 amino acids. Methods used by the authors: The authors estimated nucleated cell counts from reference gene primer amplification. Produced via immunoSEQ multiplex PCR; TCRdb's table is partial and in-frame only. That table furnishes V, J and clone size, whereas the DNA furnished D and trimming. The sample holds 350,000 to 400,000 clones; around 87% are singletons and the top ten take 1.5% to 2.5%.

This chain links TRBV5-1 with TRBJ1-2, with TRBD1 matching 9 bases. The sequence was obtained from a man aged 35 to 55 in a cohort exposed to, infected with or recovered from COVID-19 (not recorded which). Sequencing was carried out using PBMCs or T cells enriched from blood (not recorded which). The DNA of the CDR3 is TGCGCCAGCAGCCAGACAGGGGGGGACTATGGCTACACCTTC. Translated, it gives CASSQTGGDYGYTF.